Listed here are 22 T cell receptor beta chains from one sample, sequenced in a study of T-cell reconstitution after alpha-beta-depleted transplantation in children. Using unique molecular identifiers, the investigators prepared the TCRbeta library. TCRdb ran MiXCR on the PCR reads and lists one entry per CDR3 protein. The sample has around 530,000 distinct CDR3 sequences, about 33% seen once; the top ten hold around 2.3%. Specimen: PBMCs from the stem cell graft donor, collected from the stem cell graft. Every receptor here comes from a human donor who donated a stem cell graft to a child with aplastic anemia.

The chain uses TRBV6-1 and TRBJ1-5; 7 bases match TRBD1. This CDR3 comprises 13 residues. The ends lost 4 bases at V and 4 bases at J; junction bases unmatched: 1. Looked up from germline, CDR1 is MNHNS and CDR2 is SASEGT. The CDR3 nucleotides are TGTGCCAGCAGTGGGGGACAGAATCAGCCCCAGCATTTT. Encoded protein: CASSGGQNQPQHF.

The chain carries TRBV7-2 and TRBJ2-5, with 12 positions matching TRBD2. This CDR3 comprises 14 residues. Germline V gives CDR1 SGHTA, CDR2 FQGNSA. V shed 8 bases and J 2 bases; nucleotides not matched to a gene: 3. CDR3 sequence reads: CASGLAGGQETQYF. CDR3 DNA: TGTGCCAGCGGTCTAGCGGGAGGGCAAGAGACCCAGTACTTC.

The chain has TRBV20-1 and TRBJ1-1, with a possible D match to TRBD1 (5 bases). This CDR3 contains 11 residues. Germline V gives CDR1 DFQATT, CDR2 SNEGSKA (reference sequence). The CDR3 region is CRANQGTEAFF. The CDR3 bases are TGCAGGGCGAACCAGGGTACTGAAGCTTTCTTT.

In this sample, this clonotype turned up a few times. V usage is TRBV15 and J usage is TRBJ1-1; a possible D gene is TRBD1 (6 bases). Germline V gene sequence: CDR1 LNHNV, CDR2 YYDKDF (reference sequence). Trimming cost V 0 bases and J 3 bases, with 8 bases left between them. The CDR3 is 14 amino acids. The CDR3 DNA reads TGTGCCACCAGCAGAGAGGCAGGGGACACTGAAGCTTTCTTT. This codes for CATSREAGDTEAFF.

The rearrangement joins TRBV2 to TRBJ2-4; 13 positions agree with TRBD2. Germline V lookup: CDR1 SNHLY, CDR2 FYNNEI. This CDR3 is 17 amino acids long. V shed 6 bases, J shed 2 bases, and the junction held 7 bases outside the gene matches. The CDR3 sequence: CASRRTSGSLTKNIQYF. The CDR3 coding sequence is TGTGCCAGCAGGCGGACTAGCGGGAGTCTAACCAAAAACATTCAGTACTTC.

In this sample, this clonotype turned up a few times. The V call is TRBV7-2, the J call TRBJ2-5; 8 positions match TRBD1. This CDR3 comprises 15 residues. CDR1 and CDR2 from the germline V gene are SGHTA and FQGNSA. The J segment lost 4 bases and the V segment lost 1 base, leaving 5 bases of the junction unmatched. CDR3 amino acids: CASSLVPGGGETQYF. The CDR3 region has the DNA TGTGCCAGCAGCTTAGTACCAGGGGGCGGAGAGACCCAGTACTTC.

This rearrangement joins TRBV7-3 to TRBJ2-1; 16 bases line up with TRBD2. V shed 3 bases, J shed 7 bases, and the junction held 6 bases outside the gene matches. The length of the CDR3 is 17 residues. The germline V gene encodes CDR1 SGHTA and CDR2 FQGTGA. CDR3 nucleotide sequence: TGTGCCAGCAGCTTCGCCGGGACTAGCGGGAGGGTAAATGAGCAGTTCTTC. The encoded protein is CASSFAGTSGRVNEQFF.

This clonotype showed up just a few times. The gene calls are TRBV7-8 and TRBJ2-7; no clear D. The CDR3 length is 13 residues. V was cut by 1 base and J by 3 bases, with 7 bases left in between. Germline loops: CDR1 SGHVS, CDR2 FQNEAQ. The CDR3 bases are TGTGCCAGCAGCTTAGAGGCTCTCTACGAGCAGTACGTC. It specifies CASSLEALYEQYV.

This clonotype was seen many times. The DNA for the CDR3 is TGTGCCAGCAGTTTGGTGCCGATCTATGGCTACACCTTC. Its translation is CASSLVPIYGYTF. The rearrangement links TRBV12-3 or TRBV12-4 to TRBJ1-2, with D uncertain. Trimming stripped 3 bases from V and 4 bases from J, with 9 bases between. This CDR3 contains 13 residues.

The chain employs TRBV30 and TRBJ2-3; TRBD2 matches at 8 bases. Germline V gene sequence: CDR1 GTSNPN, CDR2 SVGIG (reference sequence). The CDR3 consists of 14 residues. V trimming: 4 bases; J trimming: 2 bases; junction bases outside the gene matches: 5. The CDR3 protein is CAWTIAGYTDTQYF. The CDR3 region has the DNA TGTGCCTGGACAATAGCGGGATACACAGATACGCAGTATTTT.

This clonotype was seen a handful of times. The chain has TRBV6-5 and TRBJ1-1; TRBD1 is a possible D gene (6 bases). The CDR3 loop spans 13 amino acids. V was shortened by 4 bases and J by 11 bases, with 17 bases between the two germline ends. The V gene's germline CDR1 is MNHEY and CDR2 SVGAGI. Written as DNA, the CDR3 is TGTGCCAGCAGTTCGACAGACTCTAGGGGGGCTTTCTTT. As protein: CASSSTDSRGAFF.

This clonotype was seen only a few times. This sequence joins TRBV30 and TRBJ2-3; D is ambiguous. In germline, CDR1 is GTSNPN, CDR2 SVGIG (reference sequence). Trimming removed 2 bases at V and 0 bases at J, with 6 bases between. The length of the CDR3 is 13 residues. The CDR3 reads CAWSWASTDTQYF. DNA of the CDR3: TGTGCCTGGAGTTGGGCCAGCACAGATACGCAGTATTTT.

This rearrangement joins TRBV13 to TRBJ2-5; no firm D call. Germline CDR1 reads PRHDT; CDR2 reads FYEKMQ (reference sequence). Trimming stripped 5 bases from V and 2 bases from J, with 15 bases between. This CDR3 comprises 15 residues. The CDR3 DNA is TGTGCCAGCAGCCTGGGTGGATCCAGTCAAGAGACCCAGTACTTC. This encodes CASSLGGSSQETQYF.

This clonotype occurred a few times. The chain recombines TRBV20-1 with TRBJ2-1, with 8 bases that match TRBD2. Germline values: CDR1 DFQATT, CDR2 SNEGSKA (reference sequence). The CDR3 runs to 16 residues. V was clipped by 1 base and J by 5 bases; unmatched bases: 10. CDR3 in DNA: TGCAGTGCTAGAGTTGGGGGACTAGTCGTCGACAATGAGCAGTTCTTC. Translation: CSARVGGLVVDNEQFF.

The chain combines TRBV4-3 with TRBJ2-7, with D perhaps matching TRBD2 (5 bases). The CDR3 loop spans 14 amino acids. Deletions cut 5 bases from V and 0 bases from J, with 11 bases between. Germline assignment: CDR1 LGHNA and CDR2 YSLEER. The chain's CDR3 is CASSTGSGSYEQYF. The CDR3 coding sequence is TGCGCCAGCAGCACCGGCAGCGGCTCCTACGAGCAGTACTTC.

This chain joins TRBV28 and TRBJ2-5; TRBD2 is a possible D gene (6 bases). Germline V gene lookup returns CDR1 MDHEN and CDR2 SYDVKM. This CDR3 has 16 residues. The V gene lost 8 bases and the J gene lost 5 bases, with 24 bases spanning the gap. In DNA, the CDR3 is TGTGCCAGCCCTCCGGGGCCCGGGGAGGTCCACGAGACCCAGTACTTC. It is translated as CASPPGPGEVHETQYF. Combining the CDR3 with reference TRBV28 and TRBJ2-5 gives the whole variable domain DVKVTQSSRYLVKRTGEKVFLECVQDMDHENMFWYRQDPGLGLRLIYFSYDVKMKEKGDIPEGYSVSREKKERFSLILESASTNQTSMYLCASPPGPGEVHETQYFGPGTRLLVL.

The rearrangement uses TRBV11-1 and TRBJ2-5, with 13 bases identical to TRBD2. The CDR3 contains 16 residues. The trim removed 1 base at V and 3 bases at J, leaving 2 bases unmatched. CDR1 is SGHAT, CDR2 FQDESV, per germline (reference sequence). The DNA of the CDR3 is TGTGCCAGCAGCTTAGGGGGACTAGCGGGAAAAGAGACCCAGTACTTC. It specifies CASSLGGLAGKETQYF.

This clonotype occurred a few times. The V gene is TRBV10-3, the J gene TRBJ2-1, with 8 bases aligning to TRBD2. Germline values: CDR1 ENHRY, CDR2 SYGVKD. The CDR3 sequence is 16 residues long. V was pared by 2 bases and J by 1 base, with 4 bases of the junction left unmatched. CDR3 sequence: CAISEPTSGSYNEQFF. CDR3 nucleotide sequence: TGTGCCATCAGTGAGCCTACTAGCGGATCCTACAATGAGCAGTTCTTC.

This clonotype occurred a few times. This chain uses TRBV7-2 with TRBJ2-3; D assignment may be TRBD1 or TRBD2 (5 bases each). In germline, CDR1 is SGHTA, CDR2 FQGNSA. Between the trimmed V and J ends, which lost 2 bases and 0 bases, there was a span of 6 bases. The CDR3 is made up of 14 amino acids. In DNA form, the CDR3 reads TGTGCCAGCAGCTTATGGGACAGCACAGATACGCAGTATTTT. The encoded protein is CASSLWDSTDTQYF.

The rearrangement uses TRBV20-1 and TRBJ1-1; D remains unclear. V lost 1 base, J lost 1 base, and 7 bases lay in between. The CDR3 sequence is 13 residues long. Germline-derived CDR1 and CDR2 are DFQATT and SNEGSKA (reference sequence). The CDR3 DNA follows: TGCAGTGCTAGAGGTGAGGGGAACACTGAAGCTTTCTTT. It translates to CSARGEGNTEAFF.

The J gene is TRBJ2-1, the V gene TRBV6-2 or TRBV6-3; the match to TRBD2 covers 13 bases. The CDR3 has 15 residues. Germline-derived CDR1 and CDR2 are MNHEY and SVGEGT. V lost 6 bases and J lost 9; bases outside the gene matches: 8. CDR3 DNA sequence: TGTGCCAGCAGAAGCGGACTAGCGGGAGTTGTTGAGCAGTTCTTC. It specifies CASRSGLAGVVEQFF.

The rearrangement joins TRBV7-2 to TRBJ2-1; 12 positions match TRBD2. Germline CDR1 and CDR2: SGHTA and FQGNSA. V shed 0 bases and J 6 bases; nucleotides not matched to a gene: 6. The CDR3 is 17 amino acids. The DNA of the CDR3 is TGTGCCAGCAGCTTAGCTGGACTAGCGGGAAGCGGCAATGAGCAGTTCTTC. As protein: CASSLAGLAGSGNEQFF.